The 4 T cell receptor beta chains below come from one sample, sequenced in a study of cytomegalovirus exposure and HLA in healthy donors (dated by TCRdb to between 2016 and 2019). Library preparation was by the immunoSEQ multiplex PCR assay. A mixture of 60 forward primers for TCR Vbeta segments and 13 reverse primers for TCR Jbeta segments was used in the multiplex PCR. This immuneACCESS table, as held by TCRdb, lists in-frame sequences with V and J called but not all clones. Of the missing ones, under half trace to an unresolved V gene in checked studies; the others have no known cause. The data table for this sample lists about 160,000 clones. In total, the top ten clones hold around 1.2% of the sample. Material for sequencing was PBMCs. All receptors derive from a woman in her sixties or seventies in good health and CMV-seronegative.

The chain carries TRBV5-1 and TRBJ2-2, with TRBD1 as a possible D gene (6 bases). V was clipped by 0 bases and J by 6 bases, with 15 bases between them. Germline-derived CDR1 and CDR2 are SGHRS and YFSETQ. This CDR3 is built from 16 residues. CDR3 loop: CASSLERTASSGELFF. CDR3 bases: TGCGCCAGCAGCTTGGAACGGACAGCCTCCTCCGGGGAGCTGTTTTTT.

The chain links TRBV7-9 to TRBJ2-5, with D perhaps matching TRBD2 (5 bases). This CDR3 comprises 14 residues. The germline CDR1 and CDR2 sequences are SEHNR and FQNEAQ (reference sequence). The V end lost 5 bases, the J end lost 1 base, and 11 bases lay between the germline ends. The CDR3 sequence is CASSRGTAQETQYF. The CDR3 region has the DNA TGTGCCAGCAGCCGGGGTACGGCCCAAGAGACCCAGTACTTC.

The CDR3 spells CASSIGGQGRTGELFF. The CDR3 region has the DNA TGTGCCAGTAGTATAGGAGGACAGGGACGGACCGGGGAGCTGTTTTTT. V gene TRBV19 combines with J gene TRBJ2-2; 8 nucleotides align to TRBD1. This CDR3 is built from 16 residues. J lost 5 bases, V lost 1 base, and 6 bases had no gene match. CDR1 and CDR2 (germline): LNHDA, SQIVND (reference sequence).

The chain has TRBV5-1 and TRBJ2-3; 8 positions match TRBD2. Trimming removed 5 bases from V and 6 bases from J; junction bases left unmatched: 11. The CDR3 sequence is 15 residues long. CDR1 is SGHRS, CDR2 YFSETQ, per germline. CDR3 in amino acids: CASSGVAGGSDTQYF. For the CDR3, the DNA is TGCGCCAGCAGTGGTGTTGCGGGGGGCTCGGATACGCAGTATTTT.